These 26 T cell receptor beta chains came from one sample sequenced in a study of beta chain features in type 1 diabetes. The study reverse transcribed the entire isolated RNA, so it sequenced expressed TCRB transcripts. The repertoire was sequenced with immunoSEQ multiplex PCR; TCRdb's copy has only in-frame clones and lacks some. The data show more than 150,000 clones, with roughly 10% seen just once and about 1.9% held by the top ten. The specimen sequenced was central memory CD4+ T cells from blood. The source of these receptors is a man aged 18 to 30 in good health.

This chain connects TRBV6-6 to TRBJ2-3; 8 nucleotides match TRBD1. V trimming: 8 bases; J trimming: 1 base; junction bases outside the gene matches: 8. Germline CDR1 reads MNHNY; CDR2 reads SVGAGI (reference sequence). This CDR3 comprises 15 residues. This CDR3 reads CASPETDRGTDTQYF. CDR3 in DNA: TGTGCCAGCCCCGAAACGGACAGGGGCACAGATACGCAGTATTTT.

This clone has only a few counts. The V call is TRBV14, the J call TRBJ1-6; D gene unclear. Looked up from germline, CDR1 is SGHDN and CDR2 is FVKESK. There are 14 residues in the CDR3. Trimming took off 4 bases at V and 10 bases at J, with 14 bases between the two ends. CDR3 sequence: CASSRGGLGSPLHF. In nucleotides, the CDR3 is TGTGCCAGCAGCCGGGGAGGGCTTGGGTCACCCCTCCACTTT. Using reference TRBV14 and TRBJ1-6 for the parts outside the CDR3, the full variable domain is EAGVTQFPSHSVIEKGQTVTLRCDPISGHDNLYWYRRVMGKEIKFLLHFVKESKQDESGMPNNRFLAERTGGTYSTLKVQPAELEDSGVYFCASSRGGLGSPLHFGNGTRLTVT.

This clone has more than one count but fewer than ten. J is TRBJ1-2 and V is TRBV6-1; 9 bases line up with TRBD1. The CDR3 length is 15 residues. Trimming took 3 bases from V and 6 from J; bases not matched to a gene: 8. Germline V CDR1 and CDR2: MNHNS, SASEGT. The DNA of the CDR3 is TGTGCCAGCAGTGATCCGGGACAGGGCCAGAATGGCTACACCTTC. Protein sequence: CASSDPGQGQNGYTF.

The chain couples TRBV29-1 to TRBJ2-7; weak D call: TRBD2 (6 bases). With 4 bases removed from V and 2 bases from J, the gap between germline ends came to 12 bases. CDR1 is SQVTM, CDR2 ANQGSEA, per germline. The CDR3 totals 13 residues. CDR3 protein: CSVAPPGAYEQYF. CDR3 bases: TGCAGCGTTGCCCCCCCGGGGGCCTACGAGCAGTACTTC.

The chain joins TRBV30 to TRBJ1-2; the D gene is possibly TRBD1 (6 bases). Per the germline V gene, CDR1 is GTSNPN and CDR2 is SVGIG (reference sequence). The CDR3 runs to 14 residues. The V and J ends lost 3 bases and 4 bases respectively, with 15 bases between them. DNA of the CDR3: TGTGCCTGGAGACAGATCGGACAGAGCTATGGCTACACCTTC. It yields the protein CAWRQIGQSYGYTF. Filled out from reference TRBV30 and TRBJ1-2, the complete variable domain reads SQTIHQWPATLVQPVGSPLSLECTVEGTSNPNLYWYRQAAGRGLQLLFYSVGIGQISSEVPQNLSASRPQDRQFILSSKKLLLSDSGFYLCAWRQIGQSYGYTFGSGTRLTVV.

In its sample, this clone was seen many times. V usage is TRBV30 and J usage is TRBJ2-7; D gene unclear. Per germline, CDR1 GTSNPN and CDR2 SVGIG (reference sequence). The V end was cut by 8 bases, the J end by 0 bases, with 20 bases between. This CDR3 is built from 15 residues. This chain's CDR3 is CAVGWNRVSSYEQYF. CDR3 sequence (DNA): TGTGCCGTCGGGTGGAATAGGGTGAGCTCCTACGAGCAGTACTTC.

The gene calls are TRBV7-6 and TRBJ2-1; D remains ambiguous. Germline lookup yields CDR1 SGHVS and CDR2 FNYEAQ. Trimming left V 2 bases short and J 0 bases short, with 5 bases between. The CDR3 is 14 amino acids. For the CDR3, the DNA is TGTGCCAGCAGCTTACACCGCTCCTACAATGAGCAGTTCTTC. Translating gives CASSLHRSYNEQFF.

In its sample, this clone was seen a few times. V gene TRBV5-1 combines with J gene TRBJ1-2; a weak D match, TRBD1 (6 bases). The V gene lost 4 bases and the J gene lost 1 base, with 17 bases spanning the gap. The CDR3 spans 16 residues. CDR1 is SGHRS, CDR2 YFSETQ, per germline. For the CDR3, the DNA is TGCGCCAGCAGCCCTGGAGGGGGGTCTGATAACTATGGCTACACCTTC. The encoded protein is CASSPGGGSDNYGYTF. The full variable domain, in which reference TRBV5-1 and TRBJ1-2 provide the parts outside the CDR3, is KAGVTQTPRYLIKTRGQQVTLSCSPISGHRSVSWYQQTPGQGLQFLFEYFSETQRNKGNFPGRFSGRQFSNSRSEMNVSTLELGDSALYLCASSPGGGSDNYGYTFGSGTRLTVV.

This clone was seen a few times. V and J are TRBV9 and TRBJ2-2; D ambiguous. V lost 3 bases, J lost 4 bases, and 10 bases lay in between. Germline-derived CDR1 and CDR2 are SGDLS and YYNGEE. This CDR3 has 14 amino acids. The CDR3 DNA sequence: TGTGCCAGCAGCGAGATGATGGGCACCGGGGAGCTGTTTTTT. Protein product: CASSEMMGTGELFF.

The chain uses TRBV2 and TRBJ1-6; TRBD1 matches at 7 bases. The CDR3 consists of 16 residues. The ends lost 5 bases at V and 0 bases at J; junction bases unmatched: 4. CDR1 and CDR2 from the germline V gene are SNHLY and FYNNEI. The chain's CDR3 is CASSWTGGSYNSPLHF. The CDR3 DNA reads TGTGCCAGCAGTTGGACAGGCGGCTCCTATAATTCACCCCTCCACTTT.

DNA of the CDR3: TGTGCCAGCAGTTTTTTGGGGGGAACCTACGAGCAGTACTTC. It specifies CASSFLGGTYEQYF. The gene calls are TRBV27 and TRBJ2-7; perhaps TRBD2 as D (6 bases). V shed 3 bases and J shed 2 bases, with 11 bases lying between them. CDR3 length equals 14 residues. Germline V gene lookup returns CDR1 MNHEY and CDR2 SMNVEV (reference sequence).

This clone showed up many times. The genes are TRBV5-4 and TRBJ2-5; no firm D call. V lost 0 bases and J 3 bases, leaving 0 bases between the germline ends. The CDR3 length is 11 residues. The germline V gene has CDR1 SGHNT and CDR2 YYREEE (reference sequence). The CDR3 reads CASSLEETQYF. As DNA, the CDR3 is TGTGCCAGCAGCTTGGAAGAGACCCAGTACTTC.

This clone was picked up a small number of times. This rearrangement joins TRBV28 to TRBJ1-5, with unresolved D. V was trimmed by 5 bases and J by 5 bases, leaving 16 bases between them. CDR1 is MDHEN and CDR2 is SYDVKM in the germline V gene. The length of the CDR3 is 15 residues. CDR3: CASSTRIPLDQPQHF. The CDR3 DNA follows: TGTGCCAGCAGTACAAGGATCCCCCTAGATCAGCCCCAGCATTTT.

The chain has TRBV5-4 and TRBJ2-7; 8 nucleotides align to TRBD1. CDR1 and CDR2 from the germline V gene are SGHNT and YYREEE (reference sequence). The V and J ends lost 4 bases and 5 bases, in that order; junction bases with no gene match: 5. The CDR3 contains 13 residues. This CDR3 reads CASSPDRVNEQYF. As DNA, the CDR3 is TGTGCCAGCAGCCCGGACAGGGTCAACGAGCAGTACTTC.

There are a few counts of this clone. The chain carries TRBV28 and TRBJ1-1, with 10 positions matching TRBD1. Trimming cost V 5 bases and J 3 bases; bases outside gene matches: 6. Germline V gene sequence: CDR1 MDHEN, CDR2 SYDVKM. This CDR3 region has 15 residues. The DNA for the CDR3 is TGTGCCAGCAGTAAATGGGGACAGGGGTACACTGAAGCTTTCTTT. Protein product: CASSKWGQGYTEAFF. The full variable domain, in which reference TRBV28 and TRBJ1-1 provide the parts outside the CDR3, is DVKVTQSSRYLVKRTGEKVFLECVQDMDHENMFWYRQDPGLGLRLIYFSYDVKMKEKGDIPEGYSVSREKKERFSLILESASTNQTSMYLCASSKWGQGYTEAFFGQGTRLTVV.

This clone occurred a few times. CDR3 sequence reads: CATSATAFYTEAFF. CDR3 nucleotides: TGTGCCACCTCTGCGACTGCATTCTACACTGAAGCTTTCTTT. The chain links TRBV6-5 to TRBJ1-1; D call uncertain. CDR3 length: 14 amino acids. Germline-derived CDR1 and CDR2 are MNHEY and SVGAGI. The V end lost 10 bases, the J end lost 3 bases, and 18 bases lay between the germline ends.

This clone was seen at least ten times. The rearrangement joins TRBV15 to TRBJ1-5; 8 positions match TRBD1. The CDR3 is 15 residues long. Germline V gene data show CDR1 as LNHNV and CDR2 as YYDKDF (reference sequence). J lost 2 bases, V lost 1 base, and 1 base had no gene match. This CDR3 is CATSRATGGNQPQHF. DNA of the CDR3: TGTGCCACCAGCAGAGCGACAGGGGGCAATCAGCCCCAGCATTTT.

The J gene is TRBJ1-5, the V gene TRBV28; weak D call: TRBD1 (5 bases). Germline V gene data show CDR1 as MDHEN and CDR2 as SYDVKM. V was pared by 7 bases and J by 0 bases, with 10 bases between. This CDR3 region has 14 residues. CDR3: CASTEGTSNQPQHF. DNA for the CDR3: TGTGCCAGCACAGAGGGGACTAGCAATCAGCCCCAGCATTTT.

This clone was seen a few times. The chain employs TRBV7-6 and TRBJ2-7; D is ambiguous. Germline lookup yields CDR1 SGHVS and CDR2 FNYEAQ. This CDR3 is 12 amino acids long. Trimming left V 6 bases short and J 0 bases short, with 6 bases between. In nucleotides, the CDR3 is TGTGCCAGCAGTTTGAGCTCCTACGAGCAGTACTTC. Its translation is CASSLSSYEQYF.

This clone was detected only a few times. The rearrangement links TRBV29-1 to TRBJ1-5, with TRBD1 matching over 8 bases. Per the germline V gene, CDR1 is SQVTM and CDR2 is ANQGSEA. The CDR3 length is 15 residues. Trimming removed 6 bases from V and 3 bases from J; junction bases left unmatched: 10. Here the CDR3 reads CSVSYGTGNNQPQHF. The CDR3 nucleotides read TGCAGCGTAAGCTACGGGACAGGCAACAATCAGCCCCAGCATTTT.

This CDR3 is CATSRDRARETQYF. Written as DNA, the CDR3 is TGTGCCACCAGCAGAGATAGGGCACGCGAGACCCAGTACTTC. The rearrangement joins TRBV15 to TRBJ2-5; D ambiguous. With 0 bases removed from V and 5 bases from J, the gap between germline ends came to 10 bases. Germline V gene lookup returns CDR1 LNHNV and CDR2 YYDKDF (reference sequence). There are 14 residues in the CDR3.

The sample holds one count of this clone. The chain combines TRBV6-5 with TRBJ2-5; TRBD1 matches at 8 bases. The CDR3 spans 14 residues. V trimming: 2 bases; J trimming: 7 bases; junction bases outside the gene matches: 6. The germline V gene encodes CDR1 MNHEY and CDR2 SVGAGI. The CDR3 DNA is TGTGCCAGCAGTTACGCCGGGACAGGACGGACCCAGTACTTC. It is translated as CASSYAGTGRTQYF.

This clone has a handful of counts. The chain employs TRBV6-5 and TRBJ2-5; D is tentatively TRBD1 or TRBD2 (5 bases each). The CDR3 covers 12 residues. Germline loops: CDR1 MNHEY, CDR2 SVGAGI. The germline V and J ends were trimmed by 6 bases and 11 bases, with 16 bases remaining between them. The CDR3 nucleotides are TGTGCCAGCAGGGAGACGGGGCCGCGTCAGTACTTC. This translates into CASRETGPRQYF.

There are many counts of this clone. The V call is TRBV28, the J call TRBJ1-3, with no clear D. The CDR3 runs 14 residues. Looked up from germline, CDR1 is MDHEN and CDR2 is SYDVKM. Between the trimmed V and J ends, which lost 7 bases and 2 bases, there was a span of 12 bases. The CDR3, as DNA: TGTGCCAGCACCCCGAGGAGGGCTGGAAACACCATATATTTT. It yields the protein CASTPRRAGNTIYF.

A few counts support this clone. The V call is TRBV4-3, the J call TRBJ1-2, with TRBD1 identical over 7 bases. This CDR3 contains 14 residues. CDR1 LGHNA and CDR2 YSLEER come from the germline V gene. J was trimmed by 3 bases and V by 2 bases; bases with no gene match: 3. The DNA for the CDR3 is TGCGCCAGCAGCCAATCAACAGGGGACTATGGCTACACCTTC. It is translated as CASSQSTGDYGYTF.

V usage is TRBV18 and J usage is TRBJ1-1, with TRBD1 identical over 7 bases. With V trimmed by 6 bases and J by 5 bases, 6 bases remained unmatched. Germline V gene data show CDR1 as KGHSH and CDR2 as LQKENI. This CDR3 region has 13 residues. The CDR3 nucleotides read TGTGCCAGCTCCAACAGGGGACGGACTGAAGCTTTCTTT. Translating gives CASSNRGRTEAFF.